The 21 T cell receptor beta chains given below trace back to one sample, sequenced in a study of blood T cell repertoires in COVID-19 (dated by TCRdb to 2020 to 2022). To prepare the library, the immunoSEQ multiplex PCR assay was applied. The table comes from immuneACCESS by way of TCRdb, which keeps in-frame sequences with V and J called. Part of the clones is missing from these tables; in studies checked, under half for an unresolved V gene and the rest for unknown reasons. Within this sample are tens of thousands of clones, with over 70% of them counted one time only. In total, the top ten clones hold about 5.2% of the sample. Sample: peripheral blood. The source of these receptors is a human donor in a cohort sampled during active COVID-19.

This clone was recorded only once. CDR3 sequence: CASSPPRVRVTDTQYF. The CDR3 DNA is TGTGCCAGCAGCCCCCCGCGGGTACGAGTCACAGATACGCAGTATTTT. This chain uses TRBV5-5 with TRBJ2-3; a weak D match, TRBD2 (5 bases). Germline CDR1 and CDR2: SGHKS and YYEKEE (reference sequence). This CDR3 region has 16 residues. Trimming took 4 bases from V and 2 from J, leaving 17 bases between them.

The chain carries TRBV18 and TRBJ1-3; TRBD1 matches 7 bases. CDR1 and CDR2 (germline): KGHSH, LQKENI. V lost 6 bases, J lost 0 bases, and 11 bases stayed unmatched. The CDR3 spans 17 residues. The chain's CDR3 is CASSVAPGTDSGNTIYF. DNA for the CDR3: TGTGCCAGCTCCGTAGCACCCGGGACAGACTCTGGAAACACCATATATTTT.

The chain combines TRBV19 with TRBJ2-3, with 7 bases matching TRBD2. Per germline, CDR1 LNHDA and CDR2 SQIVND (reference sequence). This CDR3 region has 16 residues. V dropped 5 bases and J dropped 2; count of bases not matched to a gene: 10. CDR3 sequence reads: CASSSAVGGTTDTQYF. CDR3 coding DNA: TGTGCCAGTAGTTCTGCCGTGGGGGGGACCACAGATACGCAGTATTTT.

This chain uses TRBV27 with TRBJ1-1, with 7 bases matching TRBD1. Germline CDR1 reads MNHEY; CDR2 reads SMNVEV (reference sequence). V was clipped by 5 bases and J by 0 bases; unmatched bases: 9. This CDR3 spans 16 amino acids. The CDR3 loop reads CASSGSRGAMNTEAFF. The CDR3 nucleotides are TGTGCCAGCAGTGGCAGCAGGGGGGCTATGAACACTGAAGCTTTCTTT.

V and J are TRBV19 and TRBJ2-3; 7 nucleotides agree with TRBD1. The V and J ends lost 10 bases and 2 bases, in that order; junction bases with no gene match: 9. From germline, CDR1 is LNHDA and CDR2 SQIVND (reference sequence). The CDR3 runs to 14 residues. The CDR3 protein is CAISPTGHTDTQYF. CDR3 DNA: TGTGCCATTTCACCGACAGGGCACACAGATACGCAGTATTTT.

This sequence joins TRBV5-1 and TRBJ1-1; perhaps TRBD1 as D (5 bases). The CDR3 is 14 residues long. CDR1 and CDR2 from the germline V gene are SGHRS and YFSETQ. Trimming cost V 3 bases and J 0 bases, with 9 bases left between them. The CDR3 loop reads CASSYSTVNTEAFF. DNA for the CDR3: TGCGCCAGCAGCTATTCGACAGTGAACACTGAAGCTTTCTTT.

The chain carries TRBV21-1 and TRBJ2-2; no check of the table's D call, TRBD2, against the DNA was made. TRBV21-1 corresponds to a pseudogene. The CDR3 length is 13 residues. The CDR3 bases are TGTGCCAGCAGTGAGGGTACGGGCGGGGAGCTGTTTTTT. Translated, it gives CASSEGTGGELFF.

The chain links TRBV6-4 to TRBJ1-1; D is undetermined. V was shortened by 2 bases and J by 4 bases, with 11 bases between the two germline ends. Germline CDR1 is MRHNA and CDR2 is SNTAGT. This CDR3 spans 14 amino acids. Here the CDR3 DNA reads TGTGCCAGCAGTGACGGTGGAGAGAGCACTGAAGCTTTCTTT. Translating gives CASSDGGESTEAFF.

The chain uses TRBV30 and TRBJ1-2, with no clear D. The CDR3 runs to 13 residues. The V end was cut by 2 bases, the J end by 6 bases, with 13 bases between. The germline gives CDR1 GTSNPN, CDR2 SVGIG (reference sequence). CDR3 loop: CAWSLNFLDGYTF. CDR3 DNA: TGTGCCTGGAGTTTAAACTTTCTCGATGGCTACACCTTC.

The chain has TRBV7-2 and TRBJ2-3; 8 nucleotides line up with TRBD2. Germline trimming cut 6 bases from V and 2 bases from J; bases unmatched to any gene: 7. This CDR3 has 15 residues. Germline CDR1 reads SGHTA; CDR2 reads FQGNSA. As DNA, the CDR3 is TGTGCCAGCAGACGGAGCGGGGGATACACAGATACGCAGTATTTT. Encoded protein: CASRRSGGYTDTQYF.

V usage is TRBV23-1 and J usage is TRBJ2-7, with D possibly TRBD2 on 6 matching bases. TRBV23-1 belongs to the ORF category, with a function that is uncertain. The V end was cut by 1 base, the J end by 1 base, with 11 bases between. The CDR3 covers 15 residues. The CDR3 sequence: CASSQFSGGSYEQYF. CDR3 nucleotide sequence: TGCGCCAGCAGTCAATTCTCCGGGGGTTCCTACGAGCAGTACTTC.

The rearrangement uses TRBV5-8 and TRBJ2-2, with no clear D. With 2 bases removed from V and 7 bases from J, the gap between germline ends came to 9 bases. The CDR3 runs to 13 residues. CDR1 and CDR2 (germline): SGHTS, YDEGEE. The CDR3 DNA sequence: TGTGCCAGCAGCTTATCTAGTATCGGGGAGCTGTTTTTT. Amino acids: CASSLSSIGELFF.

This clone has just one count. The chain carries TRBV12-5 and TRBJ1-6, with D maybe TRBD1 (6 bases). Germline V gives CDR1 LGHNT, CDR2 FRNRAP. The ends were cut back, 0 bases at V and 10 bases at J, with 13 bases in the middle. The CDR3 covers 15 residues. The CDR3 DNA reads TGTGCTAGTGGTTTGGTAGCGCAGGGGCGGTCACCCCTCCACTTT. This gives the protein CASGLVAQGRSPLHF. Filled out from reference TRBV12-5 and TRBJ1-6, the complete variable domain reads DARVTQTPRHKVTEMGQEVTMRCQPILGHNTVFWYRQTMMQGLELLAYFRNRAPLDDSGMPKDRFSAEMPDATLATLKIQPSEPRDSAVYFCASGLVAQGRSPLHFGNGTRLTVT.

The rearrangement links TRBV19 to TRBJ1-6; the D gene is possibly TRBD1 (5 bases). Germline V lookup: CDR1 LNHDA, CDR2 SQIVND (reference sequence). V lost 7 bases and J 7 bases, leaving 14 bases between the germline ends. This CDR3 has 14 residues. CDR3 protein: CASKEVGGNSPLHF. CDR3 DNA sequence: TGTGCCAGTAAGGAGGTTGGGGGGAATTCACCCCTCCACTTT.

V gene TRBV12-3 or TRBV12-4 combines with J gene TRBJ1-2, with a tentative D call TRBD1 (5 bases). This CDR3 contains 13 residues. The V gene lost 6 bases and the J gene lost 3 bases, with 11 bases spanning the gap. The CDR3 nucleotides read TGTGCCAGCAGCATCCAGGGTTACTATGGCTACACCTTC. It yields the protein CASSIQGYYGYTF.

The chain is built from TRBV5-4 and TRBJ1-4; D gene ambiguous. CDR1 is SGHNT and CDR2 is YYREEE in the germline V gene (reference sequence). V lost 4 bases, J lost 8 bases, and 9 bases lay in between. There are 12 residues in the CDR3. CDR3 DNA sequence: TGTGCCAGCAGCCGCGGAGGCGAAAAACTGTTTTTT. It yields the protein CASSRGGEKLFF.

V usage is TRBV2 and J usage is TRBJ1-2; D is unresolved. CDR1 SNHLY and CDR2 FYNNEI come from the germline V gene. V lost 3 bases to trimming and J lost 4 bases, with 9 bases between them. The CDR3 runs 13 residues. Here the CDR3 reads CASSEGGIYGYTF. In nucleotides, the CDR3 is TGTGCCAGCAGTGAGGGAGGGATCTATGGCTACACCTTC.

The rearrangement links TRBV5-1 to TRBJ2-2; TRBD2 is a possible D gene (6 bases). The germline V and J ends were trimmed by 3 bases and 4 bases, with 25 bases remaining between them. The V gene's germline CDR1 is SGHRS and CDR2 YFSETQ. The CDR3 contains 19 residues. The CDR3 is CASSSNPTGLSAATGELFF. In nucleotides, the CDR3 is TGCGCCAGCAGCTCGAACCCAACCGGACTATCCGCGGCCACCGGGGAGCTGTTTTTT.

This chain joins TRBV27 and TRBJ1-4; unclear D gene. V gave up 3 bases and J gave up 0 bases, with 5 bases separating them. CDR1 and CDR2 (germline): MNHEY, SMNVEV (reference sequence). This CDR3 region has 14 residues. The CDR3 DNA is TGTGCCAGCAGTTTCGTTGCAACTAATGAAAAACTGTTTTTT. Its translation: CASSFVATNEKLFF.

V is TRBV5-1 and J is TRBJ1-6, with unresolved D. CDR1 SGHRS and CDR2 YFSETQ come from the germline V gene. The CDR3 spans 14 residues. V lost 3 bases and J 7 bases, leaving 11 bases between the germline ends. The CDR3 sequence: CASSWGSGNSPLHF. In DNA, the CDR3 is TGCGCCAGCAGCTGGGGATCGGGAAATTCACCCCTCCACTTT.

The chain is built from TRBV12-3 or TRBV12-4 and TRBJ1-5; 7 nucleotides line up with TRBD1. V shed 6 bases and J 11 bases; nucleotides not matched to a gene: 7. This CDR3 spans 12 amino acids. The chain's CDR3 is CASREQGLAQHF. As DNA, the CDR3 is TGTGCCAGCAGGGAACAGGGGTTAGCCCAGCATTTT.